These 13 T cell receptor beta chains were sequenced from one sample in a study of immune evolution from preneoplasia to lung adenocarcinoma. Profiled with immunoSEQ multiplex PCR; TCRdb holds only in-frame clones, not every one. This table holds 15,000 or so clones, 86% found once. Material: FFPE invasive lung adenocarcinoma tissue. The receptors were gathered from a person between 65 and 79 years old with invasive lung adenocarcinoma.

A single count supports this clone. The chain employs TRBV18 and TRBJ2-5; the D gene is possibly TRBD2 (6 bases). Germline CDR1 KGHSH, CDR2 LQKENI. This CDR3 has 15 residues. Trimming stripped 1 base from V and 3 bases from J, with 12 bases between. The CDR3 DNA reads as TGTGCCAGCTCACCACGGCCAACGGGGGAAGAGACCCAGTACTTC. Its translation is CASSPRPTGEETQYF.

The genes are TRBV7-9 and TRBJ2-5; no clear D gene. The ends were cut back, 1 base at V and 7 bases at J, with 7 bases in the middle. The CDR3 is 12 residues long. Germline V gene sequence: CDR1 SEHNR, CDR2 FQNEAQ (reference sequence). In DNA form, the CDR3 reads TGTGCCAGCAGCTTAGGGTTTGGGACCCAGTACTTC. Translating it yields CASSLGFGTQYF.

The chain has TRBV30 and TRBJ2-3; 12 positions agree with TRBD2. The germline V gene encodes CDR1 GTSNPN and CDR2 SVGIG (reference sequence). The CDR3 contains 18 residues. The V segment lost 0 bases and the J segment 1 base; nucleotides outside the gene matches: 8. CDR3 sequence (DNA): TGTGCCTGGAGTGTAAGGGCTAGCGGGAGGGCCGGCACAGATACGCAGTATTTT. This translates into CAWSVRASGRAGTDTQYF.

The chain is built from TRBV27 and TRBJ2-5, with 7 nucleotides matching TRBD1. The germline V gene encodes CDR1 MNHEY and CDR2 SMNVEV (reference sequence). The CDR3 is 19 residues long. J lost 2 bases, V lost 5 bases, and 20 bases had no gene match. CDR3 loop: CASSDRQGSKDLSQETQYF. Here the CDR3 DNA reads TGTGCCAGCAGTGACAGACAGGGTAGTAAGGATTTGTCGCAAGAGACCCAGTACTTC.

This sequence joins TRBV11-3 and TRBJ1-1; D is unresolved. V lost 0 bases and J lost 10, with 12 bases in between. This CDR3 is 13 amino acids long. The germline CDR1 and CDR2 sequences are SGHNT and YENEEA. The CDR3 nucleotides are TGTGCCAGCAGCTTAGATCGCCAGAGTCGAGCTTTCTTT. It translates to CASSLDRQSRAFF.

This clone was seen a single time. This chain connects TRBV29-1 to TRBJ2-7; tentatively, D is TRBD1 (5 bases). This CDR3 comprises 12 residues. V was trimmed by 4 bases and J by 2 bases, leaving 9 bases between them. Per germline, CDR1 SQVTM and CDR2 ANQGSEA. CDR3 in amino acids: CSVVRGPYEQYF. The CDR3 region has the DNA TGCAGCGTTGTAAGGGGCCCCTACGAGCAGTACTTC.

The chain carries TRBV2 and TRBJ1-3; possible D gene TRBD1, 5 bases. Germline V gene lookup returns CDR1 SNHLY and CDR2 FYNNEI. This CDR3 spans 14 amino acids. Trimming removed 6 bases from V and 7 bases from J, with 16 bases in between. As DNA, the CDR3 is TGTGCCAGCAGCGTGCAGGGAGGGAGCAACACCATATATTTT. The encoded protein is CASSVQGGSNTIYF.

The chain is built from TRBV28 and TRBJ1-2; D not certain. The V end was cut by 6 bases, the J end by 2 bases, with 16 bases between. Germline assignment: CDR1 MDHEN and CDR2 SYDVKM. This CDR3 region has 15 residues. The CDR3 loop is CASSLLTLGNYGYTF. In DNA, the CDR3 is TGTGCCAGCAGCCTATTAACTCTCGGGAACTATGGCTACACCTTC.

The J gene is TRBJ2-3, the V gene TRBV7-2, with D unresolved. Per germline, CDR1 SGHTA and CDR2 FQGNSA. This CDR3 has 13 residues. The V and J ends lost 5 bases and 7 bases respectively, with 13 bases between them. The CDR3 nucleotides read TGTGCCAGCAGCCGGTCGTCTCACAATACGCAGTATTTT. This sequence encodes CASSRSSHNTQYF.

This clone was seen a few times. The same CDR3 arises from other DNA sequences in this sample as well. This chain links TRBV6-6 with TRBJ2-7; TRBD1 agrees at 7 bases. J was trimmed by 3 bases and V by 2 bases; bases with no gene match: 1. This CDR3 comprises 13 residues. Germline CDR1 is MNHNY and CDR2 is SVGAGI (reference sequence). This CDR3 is CASSYDRVYEQYF. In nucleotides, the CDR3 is TGTGCCAGCAGTTACGACAGGGTCTACGAGCAGTACTTC.

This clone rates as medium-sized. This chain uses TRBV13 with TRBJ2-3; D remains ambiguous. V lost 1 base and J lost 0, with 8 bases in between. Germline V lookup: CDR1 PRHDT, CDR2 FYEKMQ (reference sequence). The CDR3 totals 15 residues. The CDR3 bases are TGTGCCAGCAGCTTAGCGGGCGGAAGCACAGATACGCAGTATTTT. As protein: CASSLAGGSTDTQYF.

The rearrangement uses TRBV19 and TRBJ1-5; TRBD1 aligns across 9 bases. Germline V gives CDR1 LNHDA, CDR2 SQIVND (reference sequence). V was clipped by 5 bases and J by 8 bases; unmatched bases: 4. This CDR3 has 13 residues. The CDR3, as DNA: TGTGCCAGTAGTGTACAGGGGGCTGAGCCCCAGCATTTT. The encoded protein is CASSVQGAEPQHF.

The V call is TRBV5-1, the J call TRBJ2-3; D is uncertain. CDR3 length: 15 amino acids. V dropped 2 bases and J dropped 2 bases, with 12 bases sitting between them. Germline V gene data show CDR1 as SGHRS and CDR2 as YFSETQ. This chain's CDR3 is CASSFGPEPTDTQYF. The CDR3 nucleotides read TGCGCCAGCAGCTTTGGACCCGAGCCCACAGATACGCAGTATTTT.